There are a few counts of the clone carrying this T cell receptor (beta chain). Its antigen remains unidentified. Both TRBC1 and TRBC2 were covered by a beta constant-region primer of two equimolar oligonucleotides. Nested alpha and beta constant-region primers with the SP2 primer drove four PCR rounds on ligated cDNA. The cDNA 3' end received a ligated single-stranded oligonucleotide carrying the SP2 primer and a 12-nucleotide UMI. TCRdb fed the UMI-ligation and nested PCR reads into MiXCR, producing one record per CDR3 protein. The repertoire has about 150,000 distinct CDR3 sequences, under 25% of them found once; the top ten carry roughly 0.1%. This specimen belongs to a study of naive and memory T cell subsets. Study results and limitations: In naive cells, over 90% of TCR sequences were seen only once. Possibly reflecting memory cells re-expressing CD45RA, a few larger clonotypes occurred in naive repertoires, especially CD8.

Per the germline V gene, CDR1 is MGHDK and CDR2 is SYGVNS. Trimming cost V 6 bases and J 5 bases, with 20 bases left between them. CDR3 length: 16 amino acids. After the first PCR, alpha and beta chain libraries were processed separately. Cells stained for CD3, CD4, CD8, CD45RA, CD27 and viability were sorted into four CD45RA/CD27 subsets. Sequenced input: naive CD4+ T cells from blood. The chain is built from TRBV25-1 and TRBJ2-1, with D possibly matching TRBD2 (6 bases). This clonotype originated in a human donor in good health. This CDR3 is CASRGLSGPINNEQFF. DNA of the CDR3: TGTGCCAGCAGAGGGCTTAGCGGCCCAATAAACAATGAGCAGTTCTTC.